Included here is one T cell receptor (beta chain) sequence, with context. The record originates from a study of blood T cell repertoires in COVID-19. Across the whole study: Nucleic acid was either cDNA or gDNA, and it came from T cells, B-cell-depleted T cells, or PBMCs.

Enrolment of Seattle patients took place during active infection, and they were followed longitudinally. Repertoires were generated with immunoSEQ multiplex PCR, while TCRdb's copy carries only in-frame clones and drops some. The sample lists about 92,000 clones, approximately 88% occurring once. V was cut by 5 bases and J by 7 bases, with 20 bases left in between. Per the germline V gene, CDR1 is SEHNR and CDR2 is FQNEAQ (reference sequence). This CDR3 contains 16 residues. The sequenced sample was peripheral blood. The chain uses TRBV7-9 and TRBJ1-4, with D hard to call. This receptor was obtained from a woman aged 60-75 years with COVID-19, enrolled during active disease. This CDR3 reads CASSHLGRLEFEKLFF. The CDR3 DNA sequence: TGTGCCAGCAGCCATCTTGGGAGGCTAGAATTTGAAAAACTGTTTTTT.